This TCR beta chain was obtained from a study of PD-1 blockade in mismatch repair-deficient tumors. The wider study: Enrolled about 2012-2016, patients had progressing, pretreated mismatch repair-deficient cancers of 12 types. Study conclusions and caveats: After pembrolizumab, tumor-resident clones rose rapidly, then generally contracted before radiologic responses.

All patients were mismatch repair deficient, assessed by either PCR or immunohistochemistry. Three pembrolizumab responders had their TCRs sequenced. Profiling relied on immunoSEQ multiplex PCR, and the TCRdb table lists in-frame clones only, not all of them. The sample consists of about 38,000 clones, approximately 85% of them appearing once. CDR1 MGHDK and CDR2 SYGVNS come from the germline V gene. This CDR3 is 16 amino acids long. V was cut by 0 bases and J by 1 base, with 10 bases left in between. As to this clone: What it binds is unknown.

The sequence was collected from an adult with mismatch repair-deficient cancer. The chain links TRBV25-1 to TRBJ1-3, with D maybe TRBD1 (5 bases). Source: peripheral blood, taken approximately 1.5 years after starting pembrolizumab. The CDR3 loop is CASSEYWTSSGNTIYF. CDR3 coding DNA: TGTGCCAGCAGTGAATACTGGACATCATCTGGAAACACCATATATTTT.